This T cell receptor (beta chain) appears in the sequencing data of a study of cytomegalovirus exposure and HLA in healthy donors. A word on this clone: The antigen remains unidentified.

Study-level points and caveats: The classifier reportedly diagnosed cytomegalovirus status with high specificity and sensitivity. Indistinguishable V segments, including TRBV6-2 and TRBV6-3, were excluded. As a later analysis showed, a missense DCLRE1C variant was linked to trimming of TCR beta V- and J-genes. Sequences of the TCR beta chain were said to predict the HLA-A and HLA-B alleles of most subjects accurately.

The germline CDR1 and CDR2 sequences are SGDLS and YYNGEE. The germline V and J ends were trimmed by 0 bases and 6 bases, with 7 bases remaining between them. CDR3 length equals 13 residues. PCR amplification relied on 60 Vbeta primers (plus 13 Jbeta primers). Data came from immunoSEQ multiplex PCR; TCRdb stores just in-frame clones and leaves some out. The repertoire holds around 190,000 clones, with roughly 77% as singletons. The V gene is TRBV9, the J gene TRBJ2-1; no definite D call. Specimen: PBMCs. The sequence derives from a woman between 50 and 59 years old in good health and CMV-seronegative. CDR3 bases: TGTGCCAGCAGCGTAGCACGGAGCAATGAGCAGTTCTTC. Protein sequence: CASSVARSNEQFF. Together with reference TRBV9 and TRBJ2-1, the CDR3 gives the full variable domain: DSGVTQTPKHLITATGQRVTLRCSPRSGDLSVYWYQQSLDQGLQFLIQYYNGEERAKGNILERFSAQQFPDLHSELNLSSLELGDSALYFCASSVARSNEQFFGPGTRLTVL.